This T cell receptor beta chain was observed in a study of neurological immune-mediated disorders. Overall study results and limits: None of the CDR3 amino acid sequences found in expanded clones was shared across subjects. This suggests that the TCR-beta repertoires were private in all groups. One related-CDR3 cluster, identified by phylogenetic grouping, held the repertoires of 18 of 34 multiple sclerosis patients and was a possible signature.

The cDNA came from 5'RACE with 10-nucleotide random UMIs. A single run covered 15-18 subjects with over 190 million TCR-beta sequences. TCRdb recomputed calls from the 5' RACE reads with MiXCR, one row per CDR3 protein. Altogether roughly 62,000 distinct CDR3 sequences are present, 2% to 3% being singletons, with the ten largest covering around 3%. This CDR3 comprises 14 residues. Germline assignment: CDR1 MNHEY and CDR2 SVGAGI. After removal of 6 bases from V and 5 bases from J, the junction contained 4 bases not matched to a gene. This clonotype appeared many times. What it binds is unknown. The rearrangement joins TRBV6-5 to TRBJ1-4; the match to TRBD1 covers 9 bases. Material: PBMCs. The source is a man in his fifties or sixties with multiple sclerosis. The CDR3 region is CASRYRGRNEKLFF. CDR3 coding DNA: TGTGCCAGCAGGTACAGGGGGCGCAATGAAAAACTGTTTTTT.